The 6 T cell receptor beta chains below come from one sample, sequenced in a study of OX40 agonist ivuxolimab in advanced cancers. Using immunoSEQ multiplex PCR, the repertoire was profiled, and TCRdb retains in-frame clones only, with some absent. Altogether about 82,000 clones are present, 75% to 90% being singletons, with the ten largest covering over 0.7%. The sequencing here drew on CD4+ or CD8+ T cells sorted from blood, taken in a trial of the OX40 agonist ivuxolimab. The receptor source for this set is an adult with an advanced solid tumor such as melanoma, head and neck, liver or kidney cancer.

The chain uses TRBV5-4 and TRBJ2-3; TRBD2 might be the D (6 bases). Per germline, CDR1 SGHNT and CDR2 YYREEE (reference sequence). Deletions cut 8 bases from V and 0 bases from J, with 16 bases between. The CDR3 length is 15 residues. CDR3 sequence reads: CASRAGTTSTDTQYF. DNA of the CDR3: TGTGCCAGTAGAGCGGGCACTACTAGCACAGATACGCAGTATTTT.

The chain joins TRBV15 to TRBJ1-2, with D maybe TRBD1 (5 bases). This CDR3 contains 15 residues. Trimming removed 0 bases at V and 8 bases at J, with 16 bases between. In germline, CDR1 is LNHNV, CDR2 YYDKDF (reference sequence). CDR3 loop: CATSRDYDSRGGYTF. The CDR3 nucleotides are TGTGCCACCAGCAGAGATTACGACAGCCGAGGGGGCTACACCTTC.

The chain carries TRBV7-2 and TRBJ1-2; 9 bases fit TRBD1. Germline assignment: CDR1 SGHTA and CDR2 FQGNSA. V shed 4 bases, J shed 6 bases, and the junction held 6 bases outside the gene matches. The CDR3 sequence is 14 residues long. In DNA, the CDR3 is TGTGCCAGCAGCTCCACACAGGGGGCTGATGGCTACACCTTC. It is translated as CASSSTQGADGYTF.

The V and J genes are TRBV4-3 and TRBJ1-5; possible D gene TRBD1, 5 bases. CDR3 length: 16 residues. V lost 0 bases to trimming and J lost 6 bases, with 15 bases between them. CDR1 and CDR2 (germline): LGHNA, YSLEER. In DNA, the CDR3 is TGCGCCAGCAGCCAAGATATAAGGGGCGGGGGTCAGCCCCAGCATTTT. Translation gives CASSQDIRGGGQPQHF.

This clone was observed a single time. Relative to the germline gene, one junction end is altered; a read error may explain this. Different DNA sequences within this sample yield the same CDR3. V gene TRBV7-7 combines with J gene TRBJ2-5, with TRBD1 as a possible D gene (5 bases). CDR1 and CDR2 (germline): SSHAT, FNYEAQ (reference sequence). The CDR3 is made up of 13 amino acids. This CDR3 reads CASSLGAEETQYF. The CDR3 coding sequence is TGTGCTAGCAGCTTAGGGGCGGAAGAGACCCAGTACTTC.

The chain combines TRBV6-5 with TRBJ1-6; a possible D gene is TRBD1 (6 bases). The CDR3 runs to 16 residues. Germline loops: CDR1 MNHEY, CDR2 SVGAGI. The ends were cut back, 2 bases at V and 6 bases at J, with 14 bases in the middle. The CDR3 is CASSYAAGGGNSPLHF. Written as DNA, the CDR3 is TGTGCCAGCAGTTACGCCGCGGGGGGCGGTAATTCACCCCTCCACTTT.